A selection of T cell receptor beta chains follows, all from one sample in a study of vaccination effects on CD4 cells after COVID-19. These receptors' antigens are unknown. Libraries were prepared by immunoSEQ multiplex PCR; TCRdb keeps only in-frame clonotypes and omits some of them. The table records approximately 61,000 clones, just under 80% of them present only once. Material: CD4+ T cells from PBMCs cultured without peptide, obtained after COVID-19 vaccination. The receptors originated from a human donor who received a COVID-19 vaccine. The CDR3 runs from the conserved cysteine through the conserved F or W. Each record gives: J gene, V gene, clone size, D gene, CDR3 protein, CDR3 DNA. D genes are given only for firm matches. Some rows have no size entry. The others give once, few or many, or a class for an expanded clone.

>TRBJ1-5|TRBV4-1|few|TRBD1
CASSQDIGQGRSNQPQHF
TGCGCCAGCAGCCAAGATATCGGACAGGGACGTAGCAATCAGCCCCAGCATTTT
>TRBJ2-7|TRBV6-5|.|.
CASARNEQYF
TGTGCCAGCGCTAGGAACGAGCAGTACTTC
>TRBJ2-1|TRBV12-3/TRBV12-4|.|TRBD2
CASSRTSLHEQFF
TGTGCCAGCAGTCGGACTAGCCTCCATGAGCAGTTCTTC
>TRBJ1-1|TRBV30|.|.
CAWSNGNRALTSMNTEAFF
TGTGCCTGGAGTAATGGAAACAGGGCCCTAACCTCGATGAACACTGAAGCTTTCTTT
>TRBJ2-3|TRBV5-1|.|TRBD1
CASSLLSSGQGADTQYF
TGCGCCAGCAGCTTGTTGTCATCGGGACAGGGGGCAGATACGCAGTATTTT
>TRBJ1-5|TRBV27|.|.
CASRGVNNQPQHF
TGTGCCAGCAGAGGTGTAAACAATCAGCCCCAGCATTTT
>TRBJ1-1|TRBV6-2/TRBV6-3|.|TRBD1
CASSPRQGRRSTEAFF
TGTGCCAGCAGCCCTAGACAGGGCCGTCGGTCCACTGAAGCTTTCTTT
>TRBJ1-2|TRBV5-6|.|.
CASSLIRGYGYTF
TGTGCCAGCAGCTTGATCAGGGGATATGGCTACACCTTC
>TRBJ1-2|TRBV7-9|.|.
CASSLEGRYGYTF
TGTGCCAGCAGCTTGGAGGGTAGATATGGCTACACCTTC
>TRBJ1-2|TRBV7-2|.|.
CASSLNSTPDPNYGYTF
TGTGCCAGCAGCTTGAATTCTACTCCCGACCCTAACTATGGCTACACCTTC
>TRBJ2-2|TRBV18|.|.
CASSPRDTGELFF
TGTGCCAGCTCACCGCGGGACACCGGGGAGCTGTTTTTT
>TRBJ1-3|TRBV12-3/TRBV12-4|.|.
CASSQGGNTIYF
TGTGCCAGCAGCCAGGGTGGAAACACCATATATTTT
>TRBJ1-2|TRBV6-1|.|TRBD1
CASSEWTGANYGYTF
TGTGCCAGCAGTGAATGGACAGGAGCTAACTATGGCTACACCTTC
>TRBJ2-3|TRBV7-9|.|TRBD1
CARAGTGDTDTQYF
TGTGCCAGAGCCGGGACAGGGGACACAGATACGCAGTATTTT
>TRBJ1-4|TRBV7-9|few|.
CASSLSGRTNEKLFF
TGTGCCAGCAGCTTATCTGGGCGGACAAATGAAAAACTGTTTTTT
>TRBJ1-1|TRBV30|.|.
CAWSALRVGNTEAFF
TGTGCCTGGAGTGCCCTCAGGGTCGGGAACACTGAAGCTTTCTTT
>TRBJ2-7|TRBV6-6|.|TRBD2
CASSYLMGGEGEQYF
TGTGCCAGCAGTTACCTGATGGGGGGGGAAGGCGAGCAGTACTTC
>TRBJ1-3|TRBV7-9|.|.
CASSLRQGYTIYF
TGTGCCAGCAGCTTAAGGCAGGGTTACACCATATATTTT
>TRBJ1-1|TRBV2|few|.
CASRLLLRDGEAFF
TGTGCCAGCAGACTTCTTCTCAGGGACGGTGAAGCTTTCTTT
>TRBJ1-1|TRBV4-1|.|.
CASSQDWGKGTEAFF
TGCGCCAGCAGCCAAGATTGGGGAAAGGGCACTGAAGCTTTCTTT
>TRBJ2-1|TRBV6-5|.|TRBD2
CASSYSWTSGSSEQFF
TGTGCCAGCAGTTATTCATGGACTAGCGGGAGTAGTGAGCAGTTCTTC
>TRBJ2-3|TRBV5-1|.|TRBD2
CASSLAVRGGLGEDTQYF
TGCGCCAGCAGCTTGGCCGTGCGGGGGGGCCTCGGTGAAGATACGCAGTATTTT
>TRBJ1-5|TRBV7-2|few|TRBD1
CASSLGTGSSINQPQHF
TGTGCCAGCAGCTTAGGGACAGGGTCCTCCATAAATCAGCCCCAGCATTTT
>TRBJ1-5|TRBV3-1/TRBV3-2|.|TRBD1
CASSTGQAQPQHF
TGTGCCAGCAGTACCGGACAGGCACAGCCCCAGCATTTT
>TRBJ2-3|TRBV7-2|once|.
CASSPMTRGYGDTQYF
TGTGCCAGCAGCCCGATGACTAGAGGGTACGGAGATACGCAGTATTTT
>TRBJ1-1|TRBV5-1|few|.
CASSFAGERTEAFF
TGCGCCAGCAGCTTCGCAGGGGAGAGGACTGAAGCTTTCTTT
>TRBJ1-6|TRBV3-1/TRBV3-2|.|.
CASRLTDSPLHF
TGTGCCAGCAGACTCACCGATTCACCCCTCCACTTT
>TRBJ1-2|TRBV3-1/TRBV3-2|many|.
CASSQSDGGGYTF
TGTGCCAGCAGCCAATCGGATGGTGGTGGCTACACCTTC
>TRBJ1-2|TRBV12-3/TRBV12-4|once|.
CASSYRREGYTF
TGTGCCAGCAGTTACAGGAGGGAGGGCTACACCTTC
>TRBJ2-1|TRBV24-1|.|.
CATSDLVRGEQFF
TGTGCCACCAGTGATTTGGTAAGAGGTGAGCAGTTCTTC
>TRBJ2-7|TRBV24-1|.|.
CATSDSDPVEQYF
TGTGCCACCAGTGATTCGGACCCCGTGGAGCAGTACTTC
>TRBJ2-2|TRBV6-2/TRBV6-3|.|.
CASSYSAGELFF
TGTGCCAGCAGTTACTCGGCCGGGGAGCTGTTTTTT
>TRBJ1-5|TRBV28|.|.
CASSLNVDQPQHF
TGTGCCAGCAGTTTAAACGTAGATCAGCCCCAGCATTTT
>TRBJ1-1|TRBV28|.|.
CASSFGGRPMNTEAFF
TGTGCCAGCAGTTTCGGGGGTCGGCCGATGAACACTGAAGCTTTCTTT
>TRBJ2-7|TRBV3-1/TRBV3-2|.|.
CASSQASSSSYEQYF
TGTGCCAGCAGCCAAGCTAGCTCCAGCTCCTACGAGCAGTACTTC
>TRBJ1-2|TRBV6-1|.|.
CASSEGLANYGYTF
TGTGCCAGCAGTGAAGGGCTAGCTAACTATGGCTACACCTTC
>TRBJ1-6|TRBV2|few|TRBD1
CASSGTGAGIYNSPLHF
TGTGCCAGCAGCGGAACAGGGGCCGGGATATATAATTCACCCCTCCACTTT
>TRBJ2-1|TRBV3-1/TRBV3-2|once|TRBD2
CASSQGLAGGSDEQFF
TGTGCCAGCAGCCAAGGACTAGCGGGGGGCAGTGATGAGCAGTTCTTC
>TRBJ1-6|TRBV28|.|.
CASNLRSSYNSPLHF
TGTGCCAGCAACCTACGGAGCTCCTATAATTCACCCCTCCACTTT
>TRBJ1-2|TRBV5-6|.|.
CASSLVAGAEYGYTF
TGTGCCAGCAGCTTAGTTGCAGGGGCTGAATATGGCTACACCTTC
>TRBJ1-6|TRBV6-1|.|TRBD1
CASSEGTGGYNSPLHF
TGTGCCAGCAGTGAAGGGACAGGGGGTTATAATTCACCCCTCCACTTT
>TRBJ2-3|TRBV9|.|TRBD2
CASSPTSGGIDTQYF
TGTGCCAGCAGCCCCACTAGCGGGGGGATAGATACGCAGTATTTT
>TRBJ2-1|TRBV4-1|few|TRBD2
CASERSSGMNEQFF
TGCGCCAGCGAGCGGTCTAGCGGGATGAATGAGCAGTTCTTC
>TRBJ1-2|TRBV19|.|.
CASSILLANYGYTF
TGTGCCAGTAGTATCCTCCTAGCTAACTATGGCTACACCTTC
>TRBJ2-5|TRBV27|.|.
CASSFRGQETQYF
TGTGCCAGCAGTTTTCGGGGCCAAGAGACCCAGTACTTC
>TRBJ2-7|TRBV3-1/TRBV3-2|.|.
CASSQDWGSFSYEQYF
TGTGCCAGCAGCCAAGATTGGGGCAGCTTCTCCTACGAGCAGTACTTC
>TRBJ2-1|TRBV3-1/TRBV3-2|.|.
CASSPRPVPSNEQFF
TGTGCCAGCAGCCCGCGACCCGTCCCTAGTAATGAGCAGTTCTTC
>TRBJ2-2|TRBV3-1/TRBV3-2|.|TRBD2
CASSQEKRGHTGELFF
TGTGCCAGCAGCCAAGAAAAGCGGGGGCACACCGGGGAGCTGTTTTTT
>TRBJ2-3|TRBV24-1|.|.
CATSVSGSGDTQYF
TGTGCCACCAGTGTCTCGGGTAGCGGTGATACGCAGTATTTT
>TRBJ1-1|TRBV2|once|TRBD1
CASQRGQGGTEAFF
TGTGCCAGCCAACGCGGACAGGGTGGGACTGAAGCTTTCTTT
>TRBJ2-1|TRBV7-9|.|TRBD2
CASSSKGLAFREQFF
TGTGCCAGCAGCTCGAAAGGACTAGCTTTTCGAGAGCAGTTCTTC
>TRBJ1-1|TRBV6-5|.|TRBD1
CASRGTGIWEAFF
TGTGCCAGCAGGGGGACAGGGATCTGGGAAGCTTTCTTT
>TRBJ2-7|TRBV6-5|few|.
CASSYQGLDEQYF
TGTGCCAGCAGTTACCAGGGGCTAGACGAGCAGTACTTC
>TRBJ2-3|TRBV2|.|.
CASSVLRGAGDTQYF
TGTGCCAGCAGTGTCCTACGGGGGGCTGGAGATACGCAGTATTTT